Listed here are 13 T cell receptor beta chains from one sample, sequenced in a study of OX40 agonist ivuxolimab in advanced cancers. The library was obtained by the immunoSEQ multiplex PCR assay. TCRdb re-hosts the immuneACCESS table, in-frame sequences only. Its copies lack some clones; in the studies checked, an unresolved V gene accounts for under half of them, and the cause for the rest is not known. For this sample there are approximately 70,000 clones; 70% to 90% appear just once. Roughly 8% of the sample goes to the ten largest clones. The material sequenced was CD4+ or CD8+ T cells sorted from blood, taken in a trial of the OX40 agonist ivuxolimab. The receptors here all came from an adult with an advanced solid tumor such as melanoma, head and neck, liver or kidney cancer.

V and J are TRBV18 and TRBJ2-7; D may be TRBD1 (5 bases). Germline-derived CDR1 and CDR2 are KGHSH and LQKENI. The V end lost 3 bases, the J end lost 0 bases, and 6 bases lay between the germline ends. The CDR3 runs 13 residues. The CDR3 coding sequence is TGTGCCAGCTCACCCAGGGTCTCCTACGAGCAGTACTTC. Its translation is CASSPRVSYEQYF.

The chain is built from TRBV9 and TRBJ2-2, with TRBD1 identical over 8 bases. In germline, CDR1 is SGDLS, CDR2 YYNGEE. The CDR3 length is 16 residues. The J segment lost 9 bases and the V segment lost 3 bases, leaving 13 bases of the junction unmatched. This CDR3 reads CASSARVGQGNRELFF. CDR3 coding DNA: TGTGCCAGCAGCGCCCGGGTCGGACAGGGTAACAGGGAGCTGTTTTTT. The full variable domain, its missing parts supplied by reference TRBV9 and TRBJ2-2, is DSGVTQTPKHLITATGQRVTLRCSPRSGDLSVYWYQQSLDQGLQFLIQYYNGEERAKGNILERFSAQQFPDLHSELNLSSLELGDSALYFCASSARVGQGNRELFFGEGSRLTVL.

The gene calls are TRBV27 and TRBJ1-5, with D possibly TRBD1 on 5 matching bases. Looked up from germline, CDR1 is MNHEY and CDR2 is SMNVEV (reference sequence). CDR3 length: 14 amino acids. Deletions cut 6 bases from V and 7 bases from J, with 16 bases between. The CDR3 here is CASRLRWGRQPQHF. The CDR3, as DNA: TGTGCCAGCAGACTTAGGTGGGGGAGGCAGCCCCAGCATTTT.

V is TRBV2 and J is TRBJ2-1; D perhaps matches TRBD2 (6 bases). This CDR3 region has 15 residues. V was cut by 2 bases and J by 4 bases, with 12 bases left in between. Germline V gene sequence: CDR1 SNHLY, CDR2 FYNNEI. The CDR3, as DNA: TGTGCCAGCAGTGAAAGTGGCGGGGAGTACAATGAGCAGTTCTTC. Its protein is CASSESGGEYNEQFF.

This rearrangement joins TRBV4-1 to TRBJ1-6; a weak D match, TRBD1 (6 bases). V was trimmed by 3 bases and J by 7 bases, leaving 16 bases between them. Germline assignment: CDR1 MGHRA and CDR2 YSYEKL. The CDR3 contains 16 residues. CDR3 region: CASSQLPGQLNSPLHF. In DNA form, the CDR3 reads TGCGCCAGCAGCCAGTTGCCGGGACAACTCAATTCACCCCTCCACTTT.

The chain links TRBV7-2 to TRBJ2-5; 7 nucleotides agree with TRBD2. The V and J ends lost 0 bases and 5 bases, in that order; junction bases with no gene match: 9. This CDR3 is built from 16 residues. Germline CDR1 is SGHTA and CDR2 is FQGNSA. The CDR3 region is CASSLAGLAGVETQYF. CDR3 in DNA: TGTGCCAGCAGCTTAGCGGGTTTGGCGGGGGTGGAGACCCAGTACTTC.

This chain links TRBV7-9 with TRBJ2-7; the D is unclear. Between the trimmed V and J ends, which lost 7 bases and 2 bases, there was a span of 15 bases. CDR1 SEHNR and CDR2 FQNEAQ come from the germline V gene (reference sequence). The CDR3 loop spans 14 amino acids. CDR3 DNA sequence: TGTGCCAGCAAGAGGAATTCCCTCACCTACGAGCAGTACTTC. This codes for CASKRNSLTYEQYF.

The chain couples TRBV6-1 to TRBJ2-1; D might be TRBD1 or TRBD2, each matching 5 bases. CDR3 length equals 14 residues. CDR1 is MNHNS and CDR2 is SASEGT in the germline V gene. Trimming removed 5 bases from V and 4 bases from J, with 12 bases in between. The CDR3 reads CASSPQGDYNEQFF. CDR3 bases: TGTGCCAGCAGTCCTCAGGGAGATTACAATGAGCAGTTCTTC.

V is TRBV6-4 and J is TRBJ1-2; TRBD1 might be the D (6 bases). Germline V gives CDR1 MRHNA, CDR2 SNTAGT. The CDR3 runs 14 residues. The V gene lost 6 bases and the J gene lost 3 bases, with 14 bases spanning the gap. The CDR3 protein is CASRRGGTDYGYTF. Written as DNA, the CDR3 is TGTGCCAGCAGGAGGGGGGGGACGGACTATGGCTACACCTTC.

This clone has a handful of counts. The rearrangement joins TRBV11-2 to TRBJ2-1; TRBD1 might be the D (5 bases). The CDR3 consists of 15 residues. Trimming shortened V by 1 base and J by 4 bases, and 11 bases separated the two germline ends. Germline assignment: CDR1 SGHAT and CDR2 FQNNGV. CDR3 amino acids: CASSLGLQGYNEQFF. The CDR3 nucleotides read TGTGCCAGCAGCTTAGGATTGCAGGGTTACAATGAGCAGTTCTTC. Combining the CDR3 with reference TRBV11-2 and TRBJ2-1 gives the whole variable domain EAGVAQSPRYKIIEKRQSVAFWCNPISGHATLYWYQQILGQGPKLLIQFQNNGVVDDSQLPKDRFSAERLKGVDSTLKIQPAKLEDSAVYLCASSLGLQGYNEQFFGPGTRLTVL.

CDR3 loop: CASSYGTLYSPLHF. The CDR3 DNA reads TGTGCCAGCAGCTATGGGACACTTTATTCACCCCTCCACTTT. The chain carries TRBV11-3 and TRBJ1-6; a weak D match, TRBD1 (6 bases). The CDR3 has 14 amino acids. Trimming removed 4 bases at V and 8 bases at J, with 12 bases between. Germline-derived CDR1 and CDR2 are SGHNT and YENEEA.

The sample holds a few counts of this clone. V is TRBV5-6 and J is TRBJ1-2, with D unresolved. CDR3 length equals 12 residues. Trimming pared 2 bases from V and 1 base from J, leaving 3 bases between. Germline V gives CDR1 SGHDT, CDR2 YYEEEE. The CDR3, as DNA: TGTGCCAGCAGCTTCGGTAACTATGGCTACACCTTC. Its translation: CASSFGNYGYTF.

V and J are TRBV19 and TRBJ1-5; 7 bases line up with TRBD1. CDR3 length equals 14 residues. Trimming removed 6 bases from V and 8 bases from J; junction bases left unmatched: 10. Looked up from germline, CDR1 is LNHDA and CDR2 is SQIVND (reference sequence). For the CDR3, the DNA is TGTGCCAGTAGCCCTCGCAGGGGGGTTGAGCCCCAGCATTTT. Encoded protein: CASSPRRGVEPQHF.